One T cell receptor (beta chain) is described in this entry. Generated by immunoSEQ multiplex PCR, the TCRdb table keeps only in-frame clones and is missing some. The sample has around 200,000 clones, around four fifths seen once. The source of the sample is a study of blood T cell repertoires in COVID-19. The CDR3 spans 17 residues. CDR1 and CDR2 (germline): SGHNT, YENEEA. Trimming cost V 3 bases and J 5 bases, with 22 bases left between them. This TCR was sampled from a woman of 80 years or more with active or convalescent COVID-19. The chain couples TRBV11-3 to TRBJ2-5; TRBD2 might be the D (7 bases). The sample consisted of peripheral blood. CDR3 amino acids: CASSFGVGGGAGETQYF. The CDR3 nucleotides read TGTGCCAGCAGCTTTGGAGTAGGAGGGGGGGCCGGGGAGACCCAGTACTTC.